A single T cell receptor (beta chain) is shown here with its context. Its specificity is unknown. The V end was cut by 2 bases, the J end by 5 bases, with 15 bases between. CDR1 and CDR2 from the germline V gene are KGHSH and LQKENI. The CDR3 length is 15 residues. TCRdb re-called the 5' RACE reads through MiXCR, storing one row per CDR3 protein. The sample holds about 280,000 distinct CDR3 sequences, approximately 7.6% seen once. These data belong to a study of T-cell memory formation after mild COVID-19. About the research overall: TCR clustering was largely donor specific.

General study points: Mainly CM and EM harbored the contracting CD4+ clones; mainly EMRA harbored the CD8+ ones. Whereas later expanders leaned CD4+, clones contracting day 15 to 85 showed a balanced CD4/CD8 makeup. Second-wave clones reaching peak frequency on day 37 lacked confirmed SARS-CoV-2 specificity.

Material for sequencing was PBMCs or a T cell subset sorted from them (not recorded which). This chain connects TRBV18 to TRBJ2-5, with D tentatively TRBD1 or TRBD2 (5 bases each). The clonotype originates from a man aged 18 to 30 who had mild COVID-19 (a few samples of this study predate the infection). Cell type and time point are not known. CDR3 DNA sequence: TGTGCCAGCTCACCAAGTTCAGGGACCACGGAGACCCAGTACTTC. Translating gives CASSPSSGTTETQYF.